This T cell receptor beta chain was identified in a study of T-cell memory formation after mild COVID-19. General observations from the study: Of the contracting clones, CD4+ ones lay mainly in CM and EM, and CD8+ ones in EMRA.

To note about this clonotype: Its target is not known.

Germline V CDR1 and CDR2: MNHEY, SVGEGT. J was trimmed by 1 base and V by 2 bases; bases with no gene match: 7. The CDR3 is 19 amino acids. From the 5' RACE reads, TCRdb called clonotypes with MiXCR, one entry per CDR3 protein. The data contain 40,000 to 55,000 distinct CDR3 sequences, approximately 12% of them singletons. This sequence was found in a man aged 18 to 30 who had mild COVID-19 (a few samples of this study predate the infection). Cell type and time point are not known. J is TRBJ2-1 and V is TRBV6-2 or TRBV6-3, with 14 bases lining up with TRBD2. The specimen was PBMCs or a T cell subset sorted from them (not recorded which). In DNA, the CDR3 is TGTGCCAGCAGTTACCAGACTAGCGGGGGGGCATGGTCCTACAATGAGCAGTTCTTC. It translates to CASSYQTSGGAWSYNEQFF.